A few counts support the clone carrying this T cell receptor (beta chain). Its antigen remains unidentified. Amplification targeted TCR beta CDR3 regions from RNA transcripts. The TCR CDR3 first-round RT-PCR relied on the HTBI primer set. A single record per CDR3 protein comes from TCRdb applying MiXCR to the multiplex PCR reads. In the table there are roughly 180,000 distinct CDR3 sequences, about 9.4% of which are singletons. Germline CDR1 SGHVS, CDR2 FNYEAQ. Unmatched junction bases numbered 20, after V lost 5 bases and J lost 2 bases. The CDR3 totals 19 residues. The study left out patients who had uncontrolled infection, other autoimmune disease, pregnancy or lactation. PBMCs were obtained from 9.5 to 10 ml fresh peripheral blood. The source of the sample is a study of T cells in Graves' hyperthyroidism and ophthalmopathy. General study results and limits: Ophthalmopathy was predicted by the model a median of about 6.5 months ahead of onset. Most thyroid clonotypes that were expanded above 0.001 also turned up in blood.

The sequenced material came from blood. The receptor's source is a young woman with Graves' hyperthyroidism that later progressed to Graves' ophthalmopathy. The chain uses TRBV7-6 and TRBJ2-7; 8 bases fit TRBD1. The CDR3: CASSPQIGPGQDITYEQYF. CDR3 sequence (DNA): TGTGCCAGCAGCCCCCAAATTGGGCCGGGACAGGATATAACCTACGAGCAGTACTTC. Looking up the rest from reference TRBV7-6 and TRBJ2-7 gives the full variable domain: GAGVSQSPRYKVTKRGQDVALRCDPISGHVSLYWYRQALGQGPEFLTYFNYEAQQDKSGLPNDRFSAERPEGSISTLTIQRTEQRDSAMYRCASSPQIGPGQDITYEQYFGPGTRLTVT.